The entry that follows covers one T cell receptor beta chain sequence. Antigen specificity is unknown. Per individual sample, eight separate reactions were used to make cDNA. TCRdb reprocessed the 5' RACE reads and keeps a single row for each CDR3 protein, giving no DNA. The table counts around 410,000 distinct CDR3 sequences; 2% to 3% lies in the top ten. This entry belongs to a study of monozygotic twins with inflammatory bowel disease. Notes on the study in general: IBD patients had lower TCRbeta diversity (inverse Simpson) than healthy co-twins. Repertoire likeness was no different across concordant and discordant twins, perhaps owing to restricted power.

Germline CDR1 is GTSNPN and CDR2 is SVGIG (reference sequence). The CDR3 is 12 residues long. J is TRBJ2-7 and V is TRBV30; the TCRdb D gene call, TRBD2, has no DNA to confirm it. The TCR sequence derives from a human donor with ulcerative colitis or Crohn's disease, or a healthy co-twin of an affected twin (not recorded which). Input material: blood. Here the CDR3 reads CAWSESFREQYF.